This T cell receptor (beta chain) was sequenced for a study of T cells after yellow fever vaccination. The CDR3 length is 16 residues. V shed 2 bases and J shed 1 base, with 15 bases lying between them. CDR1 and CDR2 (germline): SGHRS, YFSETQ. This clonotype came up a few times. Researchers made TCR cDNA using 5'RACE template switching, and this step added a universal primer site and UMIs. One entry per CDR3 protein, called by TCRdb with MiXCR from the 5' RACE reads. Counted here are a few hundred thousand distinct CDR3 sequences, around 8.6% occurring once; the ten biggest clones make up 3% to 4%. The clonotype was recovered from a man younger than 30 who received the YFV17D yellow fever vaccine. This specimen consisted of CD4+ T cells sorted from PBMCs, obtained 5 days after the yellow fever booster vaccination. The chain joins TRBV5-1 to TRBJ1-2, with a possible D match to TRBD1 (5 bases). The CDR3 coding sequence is TGCGCCAGCAGCTTTAATTCGGGACGGTATAACTATGGCTACACCTTC. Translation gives CASSFNSGRYNYGYTF. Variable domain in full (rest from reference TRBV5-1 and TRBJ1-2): KAGVTQTPRYLIKTRGQQVTLSCSPISGHRSVSWYQQTPGQGLQFLFEYFSETQRNKGNFPGRFSGRQFSNSRSEMNVSTLELGDSALYLCASSFNSGRYNYGYTFGSGTRLTVV.